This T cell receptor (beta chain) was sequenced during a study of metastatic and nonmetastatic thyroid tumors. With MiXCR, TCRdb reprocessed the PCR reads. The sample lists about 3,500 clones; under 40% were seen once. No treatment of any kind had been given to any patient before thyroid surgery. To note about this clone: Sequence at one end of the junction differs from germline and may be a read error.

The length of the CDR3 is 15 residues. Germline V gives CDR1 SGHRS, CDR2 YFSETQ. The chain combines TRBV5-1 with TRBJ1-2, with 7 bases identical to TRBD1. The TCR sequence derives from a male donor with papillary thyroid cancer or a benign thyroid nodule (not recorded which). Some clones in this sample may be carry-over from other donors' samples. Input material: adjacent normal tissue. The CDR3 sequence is CASSLGGTANYGYTF. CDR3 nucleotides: TGCGCTAGCAGCTTGGGAGGGACAGCTAACTATGGCTACACCTTC.